A single sample gave rise to the 24 T cell receptor beta chains below, sequenced in a study of CXCR3-negative and CXCR3-positive naive CD8 T cells. The antigens of these receptors remain unknown. General study results and limits: TRB CDR3 hydrophobicity was greater in CXCR3-positive naive cells than in CXCR3-negative naive cells.

In preparing the TRB cDNA libraries, 5' RACE with UMI labels was used. TCRdb re-analyzed the 5' RACE reads; it lists each CDR3 protein once, without DNA. The table lists 85,000 to 90,000 distinct CDR3 sequences. The sample comprised naive CXCR3+ CD8+ T cells from blood. Subset specified: CD45RO-CCR7+CD27+CD95- naive CD8+ T cells expressing CXCR3 (TNR3+). All receptors derive from a human donor in good health. Some clones in this sample may be carry-over from other donors' samples.

The chain carries TRBV12-3 or TRBV12-4 and TRBJ2-1. This CDR3 comprises 14 residues. This CDR3 is CASSLPMTDYEQFF.

The V call is TRBV7-8, the J call TRBJ1-5. CDR1 SGHVS and CDR2 FQNEAQ come from the germline V gene. CDR3 length: 16 residues. The CDR3 reads CASSLSGGLPDQPQHF.

V is TRBV20-1 and J is TRBJ2-1; TCRdb's D call of TRBD1 is untestable without DNA. This CDR3 spans 12 amino acids. Germline V gene data show CDR1 as DFQATT and CDR2 as SNEGSKA (reference sequence). CDR3: CSAPDSFDEQFF.

V gene TRBV5-6 combines with J gene TRBJ1-2; there is no DNA to check the TCRdb D call of TRBD1. The CDR3 is 15 amino acids. Germline V lookup: CDR1 SGHDT, CDR2 YYEEEE. The CDR3 sequence: CASSGGQGMDYGYTF.

This chain connects TRBV15 to TRBJ2-7; TCRdb lists TRBD1, though no DNA is available to test this call. The CDR3 is 13 residues long. Germline V gene data show CDR1 as LNHNV and CDR2 as YYDKDF (reference sequence). The CDR3 reads CATSFLPGQEQYF.

The gene calls are TRBV7-2 and TRBJ2-5; TCRdb gives TRBD1 as the D gene, but with no DNA this cannot be confirmed. Germline CDR1 and CDR2: SGHTA and FQGNSA. This CDR3 region has 19 residues. CDR3 region: CASSSPGQGAVGYQETQYF.

This CDR3 is CASSINSGRPSTDTQYF. V is TRBV19 and J is TRBJ2-3; with no DNA, the TCRdb D assignment of TRBD2 cannot be verified. The CDR3 sequence is 17 residues long. CDR1 and CDR2 (germline): LNHDA, SQIVND (reference sequence).

This rearrangement joins TRBV29-1 to TRBJ2-7; TCRdb outputs TRBD1, but without DNA this stays unchecked. Per the germline V gene, CDR1 is SQVTM and CDR2 is ANQGSEA. The CDR3 is made up of 13 amino acids. The CDR3 loop reads CSVESGVTYEQYF.

The chain joins TRBV28 to TRBJ2-1. Per germline, CDR1 MDHEN and CDR2 SYDVKM. There are 14 residues in the CDR3. CDR3 sequence: CASSSGRPYNEQFF.

The chain has TRBV9 and TRBJ2-3; TCRdb's D gene call, TRBD1, goes unchecked for lack of DNA. The CDR3 has 15 amino acids. Germline CDR1 is SGDLS and CDR2 is YYNGEE. CDR3 region: CASSVGGGLTDTQYF. Looking up the rest from reference TRBV9 and TRBJ2-3 gives the full variable domain: DSGVTQTPKHLITATGQRVTLRCSPRSGDLSVYWYQQSLDQGLQFLIQYYNGEERAKGNILERFSAQQFPDLHSELNLSSLELGDSALYFCASSVGGGLTDTQYFGPGTRLTVL.

This chain links TRBV20-1 with TRBJ2-1. Germline V gene lookup returns CDR1 DFQATT and CDR2 SNEGSKA (reference sequence). The CDR3 totals 13 residues. CDR3 in amino acids: CSAIQSSYNEQFF.

The V and J genes are TRBV5-1 and TRBJ2-7; without DNA, the TCRdb call of TRBD2 cannot be checked. Per germline, CDR1 SGHRS and CDR2 YFSETQ. The CDR3 consists of 15 residues. CDR3: CASSLDWGGGYEQYF.

V gene TRBV4-2 combines with J gene TRBJ1-2; TCRdb proposes TRBD1, but this gene call is untestable without DNA. The CDR3 runs 16 residues. Per the germline V gene, CDR1 is LGHNA and CDR2 is YNFKEQ. CDR3 sequence: CASSQDEGGGNYGYTF.

The gene calls are TRBV29-1 and TRBJ2-7; the D call from TCRdb, TRBD2, cannot be confirmed without DNA. The CDR3 totals 14 residues. The germline V gene has CDR1 SQVTM and CDR2 ANQGSEA. CDR3 sequence: CSVEPSGSSYEPYF.

J is TRBJ2-2 and V is TRBV6-5; the D call of TRBD2 rests on TCRdb alone, since no DNA is present to check it. Germline CDR1 MNHEY, CDR2 SVGAGI. The CDR3 runs 16 residues. This CDR3 reads CASSYSPGLDTGELFF.

The gene calls are TRBV7-2 and TRBJ2-5; TCRdb indicates TRBD2, and absent DNA this call remains unverified. This CDR3 region has 15 residues. The V gene's germline CDR1 is SGHTA and CDR2 FQGNSA. CDR3 sequence reads: CASSLTAGGQETQYF.

V is TRBV12-3 or TRBV12-4 and J is TRBJ1-5. The CDR3 runs to 14 residues. This CDR3 reads CASSEGLSNQPQHF.

This chain uses TRBV7-3 with TRBJ2-3; TCRdb's D call, TRBD1, is unchecked because there is no DNA. CDR3 size: 15 residues. CDR1 is SGHTA, CDR2 FQGTGA, per germline. This CDR3 is CASSLRGGATDTQYF. The complete variable domain, with remaining parts taken from reference TRBV7-3 and TRBJ2-3, reads GAGVSQTPSNKVTEKGKYVELRCDPISGHTALYWYRQSLGQGPEFLIYFQGTGAADDSGLPNDRFFAVRPEGSVSTLKIQRTERGDSAVYLCASSLRGGATDTQYFGPGTRLTVL.

The rearrangement links TRBV29-1 to TRBJ2-2; TCRdb proposes TRBD1, but this gene call is untestable without DNA. CDR3 size: 14 residues. The germline V gene encodes CDR1 SQVTM and CDR2 ANQGSEA. The CDR3 sequence is CSVGPGTVTGELFF.

The CDR3 sequence is CAIGTADYGYTF. V is TRBV10-3 and J is TRBJ1-2; TCRdb names TRBD1, which stays unverified in the absence of DNA. Looked up from germline, CDR1 is ENHRY and CDR2 is SYGVKD. There are 12 residues in the CDR3.

The chain has TRBV7-8 and TRBJ2-4; without DNA, the TCRdb call of TRBD2 cannot be checked. Per the germline V gene, CDR1 is SGHVS and CDR2 is FQNEAQ. This CDR3 has 15 amino acids. The CDR3 region is CASSPSSGSEDIQYF.

The chain couples TRBV6-2 or TRBV6-3 to TRBJ2-1; TCRdb designates TRBD1, a call that cannot be tested without DNA. Germline-derived CDR1 and CDR2 are MNHEY and SVGEGT. The CDR3 length is 16 residues. The chain's CDR3 is CASSSPGQGAYNEQFF.

This chain uses TRBV9 with TRBJ2-3. This CDR3 has 13 amino acids. The germline V gene has CDR1 SGDLS and CDR2 YYNGEE. This chain's CDR3 is CASSVEVLDTQYF.

The chain uses TRBV4-3 and TRBJ1-2; as DNA is missing, the TRBD1 call by TCRdb cannot be tested. CDR1 and CDR2 from the germline V gene are LGHNA and YSLEER. CDR3 length equals 16 residues. The CDR3 sequence is CASSQARTPSFYGYTF.